Each of the 26 T cell receptor beta chains below was sequenced from the same sample in a study of blood T cell repertoires in COVID-19. Clones were sequenced by immunoSEQ multiplex PCR, and TCRdb holds only the in-frame ones, with some missing. The sample yields under 200,000 clones, 88% seen once. The sample consisted of PBMCs or T cells enriched from blood (not recorded which). These TCRs come from a woman aged 45-59 years who had recovered from COVID-19.

The chain is built from TRBV6-2 or TRBV6-3 and TRBJ2-2; possibly TRBD2 for D (5 bases). Between the trimmed V and J ends, which lost 2 bases and 4 bases, there was a span of 14 bases. The CDR3 loop spans 16 amino acids. The germline V gene encodes CDR1 MNHEY and CDR2 SVGEGT. CDR3 sequence: CASSYMDSRLTGELFF. DNA for the CDR3: TGTGCCAGCAGTTACATGGACTCACGACTCACCGGGGAGCTGTTTTTT.

V and J are TRBV6-5 and TRBJ2-5, with a possible D match to TRBD1 (5 bases). CDR1 is MNHEY, CDR2 SVGAGI, per germline. The CDR3 contains 14 residues. V lost 0 bases and J lost 4, with 9 bases in between. CDR3 DNA sequence: TGTGCCAGCAGTTACTCTCAGGGTGGAGAGACCCAGTACTTC. Its translation: CASSYSQGGETQYF.

The genes are TRBV7-7 and TRBJ2-5, with 9 bases identical to TRBD1. V dropped 4 bases and J dropped 1; count of bases not matched to a gene: 22. The CDR3 runs to 21 residues. In germline, CDR1 is SSHAT, CDR2 FNYEAQ (reference sequence). The CDR3 loop is CASSSLSPGQGPIQPQETQYF. The CDR3 DNA follows: TGTGCCAGCAGCTCCCTATCACCCGGACAGGGGCCAATCCAACCCCAAGAGACCCAGTACTTC.

This chain links TRBV6-5 with TRBJ1-1, with a weak D call TRBD1 (5 bases). Germline V CDR1 and CDR2: MNHEY, SVGAGI. The germline V and J ends were trimmed by 2 bases and 11 bases, with 12 bases remaining between them. The CDR3 is 12 amino acids. In DNA, the CDR3 is TGTGCCAGCAGTTACAGGGCGGGGGAGGCTTTCTTT. Residues: CASSYRAGEAFF.

V usage is TRBV7-2 and J usage is TRBJ2-4, with 13 bases fitting TRBD2. The V gene end was trimmed by 4 bases and the J gene end by 2 bases; junction bases not matched to a gene: 5. The CDR3 has 17 amino acids. Germline-derived CDR1 and CDR2 are SGHTA and FQGNSA. CDR3: CASSSPGLAGPKNIQYF. Here the CDR3 DNA reads TGTGCCAGCAGCTCACCGGGACTAGCGGGGCCCAAAAACATTCAGTACTTC.

This clone is a singleton in its sample. The rearrangement links TRBV5-5 to TRBJ2-7; D is ambiguous. The CDR3 extends over 14 amino acids. Trimming removed 0 bases at V and 4 bases at J, with 11 bases between. Germline V lookup: CDR1 SGHKS, CDR2 YYEKEE (reference sequence). CDR3 nucleotide sequence: TGTGCCAGCAGCTTGGGGAGCCCCCTATACGAGCAGTACTTC. Translated, it gives CASSLGSPLYEQYF.

The chain carries TRBV7-2 and TRBJ1-5; D remains ambiguous. The germline V gene has CDR1 SGHTA and CDR2 FQGNSA. The length of the CDR3 is 16 residues. Trimming removed 1 base from V and 2 bases from J, with 12 bases in between. The CDR3 bases are TGTGCCAGCAGCTTAGATTTTCTAAGAGGCAATCAGCCCCAGCATTTT. This translates into CASSLDFLRGNQPQHF.

A single count supports this clone. The chain combines TRBV6-1 with TRBJ2-2, with 8 bases lining up with TRBD1. V dropped 10 bases and J dropped 4; count of bases not matched to a gene: 8. The CDR3 extends over 14 amino acids. Looked up from germline, CDR1 is MNHNS and CDR2 is SASEGT. The CDR3 sequence: CATRQGKSTGELFF. The CDR3 DNA sequence: TGTGCCACCCGACAGGGGAAGAGCACCGGGGAGCTGTTTTTT.

Points on this clone: The same CDR3 can be traced to other DNA sequences in this sample. This chain links TRBV5-8 with TRBJ1-5; D perhaps matches TRBD1 (5 bases). V was shortened by 5 bases and J by 0 bases, with 9 bases between the two germline ends. CDR3 length: 14 amino acids. Germline V gives CDR1 SGHTS, CDR2 YDEGEE. This CDR3 reads CASSSTDSNQPQHF. Here the CDR3 DNA reads TGTGCCAGCAGTTCGACAGATAGCAATCAGCCCCAGCATTTT.

This rearrangement joins TRBV6-2 or TRBV6-3 to TRBJ1-5; 7 bases are a match to TRBD1. The CDR3 sequence is 16 residues long. Germline V lookup: CDR1 MNHEY, CDR2 SVGEGT. V lost 2 bases, J lost 0 bases, and 4 bases stayed unmatched. CDR3 loop: CASSYAGQNSNQPQHF. The CDR3 DNA is TGTGCCAGCAGTTACGCGGGACAGAATAGCAATCAGCCCCAGCATTTT.

In this sample, this clone turned up a few times. The chain recombines TRBV19 with TRBJ1-1; weak D call: TRBD1 (6 bases). The germline CDR1 and CDR2 sequences are LNHDA and SQIVND (reference sequence). V dropped 3 bases and J dropped 1 base, with 12 bases sitting between them. The CDR3 is 15 residues long. The CDR3 nucleotides read TGTGCCAGTAGTATGTTCAGGGGCGGGAACACTGAAGCTTTCTTT. This translates into CASSMFRGGNTEAFF. Based on the CDR3 plus reference TRBV19 and TRBJ1-1, the full variable domain is DGGITQSPKYLFRKEGQNVTLSCEQNLNHDAMYWYRQDPGQGLRLIYYSQIVNDFQKGDIAEGYSVSREKKESFPLTVTSAQKNPTAFYLCASSMFRGGNTEAFFGQGTRLTVV.

This rearrangement joins TRBV4-3 to TRBJ1-4; TRBD1 is a possible D gene (6 bases). Germline CDR1 is LGHNA and CDR2 is YSLEER. The CDR3 is 14 residues long. V lost 3 bases to trimming and J lost 6 bases, with 11 bases between them. CDR3 loop: CASSHGQYYEKLFF. CDR3 coding DNA: TGCGCCAGCAGCCACGGACAGTATTATGAAAAACTGTTTTTT.

This clone was counted a few times. Other nucleotide sequences in the sample specify the same CDR3. The rearrangement joins TRBV18 to TRBJ2-7, with D unresolved. This CDR3 region has 13 residues. V dropped 6 bases and J dropped 1 base, with 10 bases sitting between them. Germline V gene lookup returns CDR1 KGHSH and CDR2 LQKENI. The CDR3 loop is CASSPGLSYEQYF. The CDR3 region has the DNA TGTGCCAGCTCCCCCGGGTTATCCTACGAGCAGTACTTC.

V gene TRBV7-2 combines with J gene TRBJ1-4, with unresolved D. CDR1 SGHTA and CDR2 FQGNSA come from the germline V gene. The CDR3 sequence is 13 residues long. V lost 6 bases and J lost 10, with 15 bases in between. CDR3 DNA: TGTGCCAGCAGAGAGGGAGGCGGAGGAAAACTGTTTTTT. It yields the protein CASREGGGGKLFF.

The chain carries TRBV5-5 and TRBJ2-7; 11 bases match TRBD1. V shed 3 bases, J shed 3 bases, and the junction held 2 bases outside the gene matches. The CDR3 has 14 amino acids. Germline V gives CDR1 SGHKS, CDR2 YYEKEE (reference sequence). The CDR3 nucleotides read TGTGCCAGCAGCTGGGGACAGGGGGACTACGAGCAGTACTTC. Translation gives CASSWGQGDYEQYF.

The chain employs TRBV20-1 and TRBJ1-2; 7 bases are a match to TRBD1. The CDR3 spans 13 residues. V trimming: 3 bases; J trimming: 4 bases; junction bases outside the gene matches: 5. Germline V CDR1 and CDR2: DFQATT, SNEGSKA (reference sequence). The CDR3 DNA follows: TGCAGTGCTAGTGACAGGGTGGGCTATGGCTACACCTTC. It codes for CSASDRVGYGYTF.

The chain has TRBV27 and TRBJ2-7, with a tentative D call TRBD1 (6 bases). This CDR3 has 14 amino acids. V dropped 6 bases and J dropped 0 bases, with 12 bases sitting between them. Looked up from germline, CDR1 is MNHEY and CDR2 is SMNVEV (reference sequence). This CDR3 reads CASRPGQNSYEQYF. DNA for the CDR3: TGTGCCAGCAGACCTGGACAGAACTCCTACGAGCAGTACTTC.

The chain recombines TRBV21-1 with TRBJ1-5; TRBD1, the D gene given by the table, was not confirmed from the DNA. TRBV21-1 is marked as a pseudogene. The CDR3 is 17 amino acids. CDR3 nucleotide sequence: TGTGCCAGCAGCCCGGAGGAGGGACAGGGGCACCATCAGCCCCAGCATTTT. It translates to CASSPEEGQGHHQPQHF.

This chain connects TRBV3-1 (or the pseudogene TRBV3-2) to TRBJ1-5, with a tentative D call TRBD1 (6 bases). Trimming took off 0 bases at V and 4 bases at J, with 13 bases between the two ends. From germline, CDR1 is LGHDT and CDR2 YNNKEL (reference sequence). The CDR3 runs to 16 residues. The CDR3 region is CASSQDRGGLNQPQHF. CDR3 nucleotide sequence: TGTGCCAGCAGCCAAGATCGCGGGGGGCTTAATCAGCCCCAGCATTTT.

The gene calls are TRBV13 and TRBJ1-1; TRBD1 aligns across 12 bases. J lost 6 bases, V lost 4 bases, and 6 bases had no gene match. The CDR3 contains 15 residues. CDR1 PRHDT and CDR2 FYEKMQ come from the germline V gene (reference sequence). The CDR3 sequence: CASSSRGTGGPEAFF. The CDR3 DNA follows: TGTGCCAGCAGCTCGAGAGGGACAGGGGGCCCTGAAGCTTTCTTT.

The chain recombines TRBV7-2 with TRBJ2-2; unclear D gene. The CDR3 spans 14 residues. V lost 1 base and J 1 base, leaving 4 bases between the germline ends. The germline V gene encodes CDR1 SGHTA and CDR2 FQGNSA. In nucleotides, the CDR3 is TGTGCCAGCAGCTTAGGCGTGAACACCGGGGAGCTGTTTTTT. Protein product: CASSLGVNTGELFF.

This CDR3 is CASSTSRTSSYELYEQYF. In DNA form, the CDR3 reads TGTGCCAGTAGTACATCCCGGACTAGCAGCTACGAGCTCTACGAGCAGTACTTC. The genes are TRBV19 and TRBJ2-7, with TRBD2 identical over 8 bases. The germline gives CDR1 LNHDA, CDR2 SQIVND (reference sequence). The ends lost 4 bases at V and 3 bases at J; junction bases unmatched: 17. CDR3 length equals 18 residues.

A single count supports this clone. The chain uses TRBV15 and TRBJ2-7, with 7 bases fitting TRBD2. CDR1 is LNHNV, CDR2 YYDKDF, per germline (reference sequence). This CDR3 comprises 15 residues. Trimming took 1 base from V and 2 from J; bases not matched to a gene: 5. Here the CDR3 reads CATSRGEGLAYEQYF. For the CDR3, the DNA is TGTGCCACCAGCAGAGGGGAGGGTCTCGCCTACGAGCAGTACTTC.

The chain recombines TRBV29-1 with TRBJ2-3; 10 bases align to TRBD2. From germline, CDR1 is SQVTM and CDR2 ANQGSEA. CDR3 size: 15 residues. The V and J ends lost 4 bases and 8 bases, in that order; junction bases with no gene match: 12. For the CDR3, the DNA is TGCAGCGTTGTAATACTAGCGGGGCGGGAGGGTACGCAGTATTTT. This encodes CSVVILAGREGTQYF.

The chain joins TRBV5-8 to TRBJ1-3; the D is unclear. The CDR3 runs to 11 residues. Germline V CDR1 and CDR2: SGHTS, YDEGEE. V was pared by 2 bases and J by 5 bases, with 2 bases between. The CDR3 spells CASSFRNTIYF. CDR3 sequence (DNA): TGTGCCAGCAGCTTCAGAAACACCATATATTTT.

The rearrangement links TRBV24-1 to TRBJ1-5; perhaps TRBD1 as D (6 bases). Looked up from germline, CDR1 is KGHDR and CDR2 is SFDVKD. The CDR3 has 16 amino acids. V shed 5 bases and J shed 2 bases, with 15 bases lying between them. CDR3 amino acids: CATSAGGAPGNQPQHF. The DNA of the CDR3 is TGTGCCACCAGTGCGGGGGGGGCCCCAGGCAATCAGCCCCAGCATTTT.